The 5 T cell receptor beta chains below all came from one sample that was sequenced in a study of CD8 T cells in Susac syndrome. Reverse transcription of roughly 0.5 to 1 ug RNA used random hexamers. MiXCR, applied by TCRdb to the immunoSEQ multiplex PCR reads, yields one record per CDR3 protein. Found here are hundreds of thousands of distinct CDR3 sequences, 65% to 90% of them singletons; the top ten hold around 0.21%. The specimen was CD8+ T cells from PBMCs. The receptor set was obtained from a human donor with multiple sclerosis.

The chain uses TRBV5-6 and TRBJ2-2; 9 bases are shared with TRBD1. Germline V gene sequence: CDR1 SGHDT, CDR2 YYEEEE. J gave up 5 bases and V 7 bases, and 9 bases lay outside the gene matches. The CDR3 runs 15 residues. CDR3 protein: CASGLYRGLTGELFF. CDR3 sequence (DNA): TGTGCCAGCGGATTGTACAGGGGGCTGACCGGGGAGCTGTTTTTT.

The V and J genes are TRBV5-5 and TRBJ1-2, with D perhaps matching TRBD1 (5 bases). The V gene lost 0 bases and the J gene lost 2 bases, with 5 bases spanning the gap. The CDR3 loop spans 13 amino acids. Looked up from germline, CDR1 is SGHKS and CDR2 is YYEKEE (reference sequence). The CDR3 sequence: CASSLGQNYGYTF. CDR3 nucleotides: TGTGCCAGCAGCTTGGGACAGAACTATGGCTACACCTTC.

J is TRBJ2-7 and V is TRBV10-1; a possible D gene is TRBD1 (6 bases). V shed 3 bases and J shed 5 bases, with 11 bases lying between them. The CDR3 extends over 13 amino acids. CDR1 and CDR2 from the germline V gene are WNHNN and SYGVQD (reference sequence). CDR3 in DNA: TGCGCCAGCAGTGAATCAGGGGTCAACGAGCAGTACTTC. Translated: CASSESGVNEQYF.

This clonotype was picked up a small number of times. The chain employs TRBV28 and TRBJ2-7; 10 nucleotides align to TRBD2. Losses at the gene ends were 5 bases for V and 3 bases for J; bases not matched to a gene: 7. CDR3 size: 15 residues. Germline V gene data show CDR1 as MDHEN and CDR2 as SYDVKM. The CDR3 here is CASSVAGTSVYEQYF. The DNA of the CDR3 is TGTGCCAGCAGTGTTGCCGGGACTAGCGTCTACGAGCAGTACTTC. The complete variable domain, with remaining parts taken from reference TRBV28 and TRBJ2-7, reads DVKVTQSSRYLVKRTGEKVFLECVQDMDHENMFWYRQDPGLGLRLIYFSYDVKMKEKGDIPEGYSVSREKKERFSLILESASTNQTSMYLCASSVAGTSVYEQYFGPGTRLTVT.

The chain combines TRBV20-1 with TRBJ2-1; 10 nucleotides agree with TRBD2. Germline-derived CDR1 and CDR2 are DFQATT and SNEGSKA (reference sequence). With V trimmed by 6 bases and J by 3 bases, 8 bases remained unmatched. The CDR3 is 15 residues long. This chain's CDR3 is CSAIDVAGGYNEQFF. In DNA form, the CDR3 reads TGCAGTGCCATTGACGTAGCGGGAGGCTACAATGAGCAGTTCTTC.